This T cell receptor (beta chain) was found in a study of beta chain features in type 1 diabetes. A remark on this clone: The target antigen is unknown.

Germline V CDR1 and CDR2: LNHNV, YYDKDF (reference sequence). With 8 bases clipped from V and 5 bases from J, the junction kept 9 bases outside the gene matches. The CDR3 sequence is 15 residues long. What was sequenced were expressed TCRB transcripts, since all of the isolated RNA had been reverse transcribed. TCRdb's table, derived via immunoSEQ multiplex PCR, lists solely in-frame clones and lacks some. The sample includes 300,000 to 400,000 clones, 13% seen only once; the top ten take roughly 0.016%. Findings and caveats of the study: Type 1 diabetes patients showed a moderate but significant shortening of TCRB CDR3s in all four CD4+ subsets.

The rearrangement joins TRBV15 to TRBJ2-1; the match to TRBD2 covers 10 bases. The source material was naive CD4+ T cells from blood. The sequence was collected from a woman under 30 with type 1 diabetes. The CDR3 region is CATASTSGIDNEQFF. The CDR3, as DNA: TGTGCCACCGCCTCTACTAGCGGGATCGACAATGAGCAGTTCTTC.